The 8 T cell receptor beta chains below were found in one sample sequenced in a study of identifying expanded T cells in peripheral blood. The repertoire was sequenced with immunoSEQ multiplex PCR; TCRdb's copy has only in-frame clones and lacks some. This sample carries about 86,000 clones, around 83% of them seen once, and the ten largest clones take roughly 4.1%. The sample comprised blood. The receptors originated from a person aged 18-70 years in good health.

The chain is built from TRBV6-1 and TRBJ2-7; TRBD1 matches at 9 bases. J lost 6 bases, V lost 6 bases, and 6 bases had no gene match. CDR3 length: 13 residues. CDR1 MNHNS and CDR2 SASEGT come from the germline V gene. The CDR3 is CASSAGTGFEQYF. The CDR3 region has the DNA TGTGCCAGCAGCGCCGGGACAGGGTTCGAGCAGTACTTC.

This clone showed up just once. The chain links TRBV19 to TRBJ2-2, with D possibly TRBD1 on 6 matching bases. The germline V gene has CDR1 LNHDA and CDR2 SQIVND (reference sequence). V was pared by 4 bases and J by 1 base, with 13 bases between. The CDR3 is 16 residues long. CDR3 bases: TGTGCCAGTAGTAGAAGACAGGCAATGAACACCGGGGAGCTGTTTTTT. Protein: CASSRRQAMNTGELFF.

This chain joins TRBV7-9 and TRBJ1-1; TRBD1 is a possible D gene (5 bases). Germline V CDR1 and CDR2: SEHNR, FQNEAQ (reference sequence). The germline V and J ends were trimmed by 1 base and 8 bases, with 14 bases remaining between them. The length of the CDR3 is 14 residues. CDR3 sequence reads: CASSLEWGTREAFF. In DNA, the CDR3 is TGTGCCAGCAGCTTAGAATGGGGGACCCGGGAAGCTTTCTTT.

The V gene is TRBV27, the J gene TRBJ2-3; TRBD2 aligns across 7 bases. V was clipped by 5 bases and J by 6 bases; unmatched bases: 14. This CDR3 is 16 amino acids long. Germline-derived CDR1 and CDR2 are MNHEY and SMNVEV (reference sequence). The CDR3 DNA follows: TGTGCCAGCAGTCCAGGGCGGGGGACCCCTTTGGATACGCAGTATTTT. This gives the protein CASSPGRGTPLDTQYF.

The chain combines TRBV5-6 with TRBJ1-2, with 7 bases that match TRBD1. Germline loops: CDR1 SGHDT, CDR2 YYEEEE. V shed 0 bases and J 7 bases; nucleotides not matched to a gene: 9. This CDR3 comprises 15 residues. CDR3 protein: CASSLGTGTLGGYTF. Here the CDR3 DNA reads TGTGCCAGCAGCTTGGGGACAGGAACCCTTGGTGGCTACACCTTC.

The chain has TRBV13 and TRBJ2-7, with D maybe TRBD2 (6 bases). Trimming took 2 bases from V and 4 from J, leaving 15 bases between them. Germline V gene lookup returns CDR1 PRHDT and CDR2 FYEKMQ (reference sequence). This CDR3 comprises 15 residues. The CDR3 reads CASSLMRGVSYEQYF. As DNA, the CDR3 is TGTGCCAGCAGCTTAATGCGCGGGGTTTCTTACGAGCAGTACTTC.

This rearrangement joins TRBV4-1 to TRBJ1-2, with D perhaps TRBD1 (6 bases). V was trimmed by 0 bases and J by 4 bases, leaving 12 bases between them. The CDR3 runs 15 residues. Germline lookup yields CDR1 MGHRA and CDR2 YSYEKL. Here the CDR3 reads CASSQDSGGGYGYTF. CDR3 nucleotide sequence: TGCGCCAGCAGCCAAGATAGTGGGGGCGGCTATGGCTACACCTTC.

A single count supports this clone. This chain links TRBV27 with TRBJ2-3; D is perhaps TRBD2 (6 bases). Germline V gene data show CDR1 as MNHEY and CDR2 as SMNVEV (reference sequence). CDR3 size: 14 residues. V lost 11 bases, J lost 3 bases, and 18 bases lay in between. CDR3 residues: CAASRGGGTDTQYF. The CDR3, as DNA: TGTGCCGCTTCAAGGGGAGGCGGGACAGATACGCAGTATTTT.